A single sample is the source of the 10 T cell receptor beta chains below, sequenced in a study of a mutant IDH1 vaccine in newly diagnosed glioma. For these TCRs, the target antigens are not known. Only in-frame clones appear in the TCRdb table, and some are missing; sequencing was by immunoSEQ multiplex PCR. The sample holds about 60,000 clones; about four fifths are singletons and the top ten take under 6%. The time point: week 35, safety follow-up. One vaccine dose held 300 ug of mutant IDH1 20-mer peptide and came with topical imiquimod. The sample was PBMCs, taken from a glioma patient whose treatment included an IDH1 peptide vaccine. The receptors here all came from a middle-aged man with glioma.

This sequence joins TRBV19 and TRBJ1-2; TRBD1 matches at 11 bases. The J segment lost 8 bases and the V segment lost 4 bases, leaving 9 bases of the junction unmatched. Germline assignment: CDR1 LNHDA and CDR2 SQIVND (reference sequence). CDR3 size: 15 residues. In DNA form, the CDR3 reads TGTGCCAGTAGTAAACTCCGGGACAGGGGGGAAGGCTACACCTTC. It encodes CASSKLRDRGEGYTF.

The J gene is TRBJ1-5, the V gene TRBV29-1; 8 bases align to TRBD1. After removal of 6 bases from V and 6 bases from J, the junction contained 7 bases not matched to a gene. CDR3 length: 13 residues. The germline V gene encodes CDR1 SQVTM and CDR2 ANQGSEA. The CDR3 protein is CSVAAGGGQPQHF. The CDR3 nucleotides read TGCAGCGTGGCTGCAGGGGGCGGTCAGCCCCAGCATTTT.

This rearrangement joins TRBV6-4 to TRBJ2-1, with 9 positions matching TRBD2. The CDR3 contains 15 residues. The V segment lost 3 bases and the J segment 6 bases; nucleotides outside the gene matches: 6. Germline-derived CDR1 and CDR2 are MRHNA and SNTAGT. The CDR3 loop is CASSEVASGANEQFF. The CDR3, as DNA: TGTGCCAGCAGTGAAGTTGCTAGCGGGGCCAATGAGCAGTTCTTC.

This clone has only a few counts. The gene calls are TRBV30 and TRBJ1-5; TRBD1 matches at 9 bases. V dropped 3 bases and J dropped 7; count of bases not matched to a gene: 7. This CDR3 region has 14 residues. Per the germline V gene, CDR1 is GTSNPN and CDR2 is SVGIG (reference sequence). CDR3 nucleotides: TGTGCCTGGAGCCAAATGACAGGGGGGCAGCCCCAGCATTTT. Amino acids: CAWSQMTGGQPQHF.

This clone was seen a handful of times. The V gene is TRBV30, the J gene TRBJ1-1, with D maybe TRBD1 (5 bases). The CDR3 has 11 amino acids. Germline assignment: CDR1 GTSNPN and CDR2 SVGIG (reference sequence). V was pared by 6 bases and J by 3 bases, with 8 bases between. This CDR3 reads CACQGYTEAFF. The CDR3 nucleotides read TGTGCCTGCCAGGGTTACACTGAAGCTTTCTTT.

On this clone itself: The same CDR3 also results from other DNA sequences found in this sample. The rearrangement uses TRBV19 and TRBJ2-1; maybe TRBD1 (6 bases). The V gene lost 7 bases and the J gene lost 0 bases, with 13 bases spanning the gap. Germline CDR1 reads LNHDA; CDR2 reads SQIVND (reference sequence). The CDR3 contains 15 residues. The CDR3 sequence is CASTADRSSYNEQFF. CDR3 coding DNA: TGTGCCAGTACCGCAGACAGGAGCTCCTACAATGAGCAGTTCTTC.

This sequence joins TRBV19 and TRBJ2-4, with 7 bases fitting TRBD2. CDR3 size: 16 residues. Germline CDR1 and CDR2: LNHDA and SQIVND (reference sequence). Trimming at V came to 2 bases and at J to 0 bases, leaving 4 bases not matched to a gene. The CDR3 sequence is CASSISGTSAKNIQYF. The CDR3 DNA reads TGTGCCAGTAGTATAAGCGGGACGTCAGCCAAAAACATTCAGTACTTC.

The chain carries TRBV5-1 and TRBJ2-1; 9 bases agree with TRBD2. Germline CDR1 is SGHRS and CDR2 is YFSETQ. This CDR3 is built from 13 residues. J lost 9 bases, V lost 0 bases, and 1 base had no gene match. CDR3 amino acids: CASSLGSGGEQFF. CDR3 DNA sequence: TGCGCCAGCAGCTTGGGTAGCGGGGGTGAGCAGTTCTTC.

A single count supports this clone. The chain combines TRBV7-9 with TRBJ1-4; maybe TRBD1 (6 bases). From germline, CDR1 is SEHNR and CDR2 FQNEAQ (reference sequence). This CDR3 contains 15 residues. V was clipped by 0 bases and J by 6 bases, with 11 bases between them. CDR3 sequence reads: CASSLAQGGDEKLFF. The CDR3 nucleotides read TGTGCCAGCAGCTTAGCGCAAGGGGGAGATGAAAAACTGTTTTTT.

The gene calls are TRBV19 and TRBJ2-2; a weak D match, TRBD1 (6 bases). Deletions cut 6 bases from V and 1 base from J, with 9 bases between. CDR1 and CDR2 from the germline V gene are LNHDA and SQIVND (reference sequence). The CDR3 loop spans 14 amino acids. Here the CDR3 DNA reads TGTGCCAGTAGCACAGGGATGAACACCGGGGAGCTGTTTTTT. Translating gives CASSTGMNTGELFF.